Listed below are T cell receptor beta chains from one sample, sequenced in a study of cytomegalovirus exposure and HLA in healthy donors. The table came from immunoSEQ multiplex PCR; TCRdb's copy has only in-frame clones and leaves some out. The table shows 100,000 to 150,000 clones, with more than 75% occurring only once. Sequenced input: PBMCs. All receptors derive from a female donor in good health and CMV-seronegative. Each CDR3 is given with its conserved first and last residue. Fields, in order: CDR3 length, D gene, J gene, V gene, clone size, CDR3 DNA, CDR3 protein. D genes are given only for firm matches. The listing skips clone size in some rows; elsewhere it reads once, few, many or a size class.

len: 15; d_gene: TRBD1; j_gene: TRBJ1-2; v_gene: TRBV28; abundance: .; CDR3nt: TGTGCCAGCAGTTTACTTGGTCCCCTCGGGACAGACTACACCTTC; CDR3aa: CASSLLGPLGTDYTF
len: 16; d_gene: TRBD2; j_gene: TRBJ2-3; v_gene: TRBV9; abundance: .; CDR3nt: TGTGCCAGCAGCGGGACCCCTAGCGGGAGGGGAGATACGCAGTATTTT; CDR3aa: CASSGTPSGRGDTQYF
len: 13; d_gene: .; j_gene: TRBJ2-7; v_gene: TRBV27; abundance: .; CDR3nt: TGTGCCAGCAGTGACCCGGGACTTTACGAGCAGTACTTC; CDR3aa: CASSDPGLYEQYF
len: 12; d_gene: .; j_gene: TRBJ2-2; v_gene: TRBV9; abundance: .; CDR3nt: TGTGCCAGCAGCGTAGGAGGGGGGGAGCTGTTTTTT; CDR3aa: CASSVGGGELFF
len: 11; d_gene: .; j_gene: TRBJ2-1; v_gene: TRBV2; abundance: few; CDR3nt: TGTGCCAGCAGCTCGGGGAATGAGCAGTTCTTC; CDR3aa: CASSSGNEQFF
len: 12; d_gene: .; j_gene: TRBJ2-3; v_gene: TRBV29-1; abundance: .; CDR3nt: TGCAGCGTTGTTAGCTACACAGATACGCAGTATTTT; CDR3aa: CSVVSYTDTQYF
len: 12; d_gene: .; j_gene: TRBJ2-7; v_gene: TRBV28; abundance: once; CDR3nt: TGTGCCAGCAGTGACCCAGGCTACGAGCAGTACTTC; CDR3aa: CASSDPGYEQYF
len: 16; d_gene: .; j_gene: TRBJ2-6; v_gene: TRBV10-3; abundance: few; CDR3nt: TGTGCCATCAGTGGGACACCGATCTCTGGGGCCAACGTCCTGACTTTC; CDR3aa: CAISGTPISGANVLTF
len: 19; d_gene: TRBD1; j_gene: TRBJ2-7; v_gene: TRBV30; abundance: .; CDR3nt: TGTGCCTGGAGTGCTGCGGACAGGGGGTACGGGCTGGTGTTTTACGAGCAGTACTTC; CDR3aa: CAWSAADRGYGLVFYEQYF
len: 15; d_gene: .; j_gene: TRBJ2-5; v_gene: TRBV7-2; abundance: .; CDR3nt: TGTGCCAGCAGCTTAGTATCGACAGCACAAGAGACCCAGTACTTC; CDR3aa: CASSLVSTAQETQYF
len: 17; d_gene: TRBD1; j_gene: TRBJ1-5; v_gene: TRBV7-3; abundance: once; CDR3nt: TGTGCCAGCAGCCCAAAGGCGGGACAGACTAGCAATCAGCCCCAGCATTTT; CDR3aa: CASSPKAGQTSNQPQHF
len: 13; d_gene: .; j_gene: TRBJ2-7; v_gene: TRBV28; abundance: once; CDR3nt: TGTGCCAGCAGTATCGGCCAGGCCTACGAGCAGTACTTC; CDR3aa: CASSIGQAYEQYF
len: 12; d_gene: .; j_gene: TRBJ2-7; v_gene: TRBV29-1; abundance: .; CDR3nt: TGCAGCGCGGGGGACAGTCCCTACGAGCAGTACTTC; CDR3aa: CSAGDSPYEQYF
len: 17; d_gene: .; j_gene: TRBJ2-5; v_gene: TRBV4-2; abundance: .; CDR3nt: TGTGCCAGCAGCCAAAGGATGCGGGGTCAAGGGGAAGAGACCCAGTACTTC; CDR3aa: CASSQRMRGQGEETQYF
len: 16; d_gene: TRBD1; j_gene: TRBJ2-3; v_gene: TRBV5-1; abundance: .; CDR3nt: TGCGCCAGCAGCTTGGGCGGCAGGGGGAGCACAGATACGCAGTATTTT; CDR3aa: CASSLGGRGSTDTQYF
len: 14; d_gene: .; j_gene: TRBJ2-1; v_gene: TRBV19; abundance: .; CDR3nt: TGTGCCAGTAGTATCAGCGCCCTAGACAATGAGCAGTTCTTC; CDR3aa: CASSISALDNEQFF
len: 14; d_gene: .; j_gene: TRBJ1-1; v_gene: TRBV2; abundance: .; CDR3nt: TGTGCCAGCAGTGCAGAGGGGGTGAACACTGAAGCTTTCTTT; CDR3aa: CASSAEGVNTEAFF
len: 14; d_gene: TRBD2; j_gene: TRBJ2-4; v_gene: TRBV5-1; abundance: .; CDR3nt: TGCGCCAGCAGTCCCACGGGAGGGTCGAACATTCAGTACTTC; CDR3aa: CASSPTGGSNIQYF
len: 13; d_gene: .; j_gene: TRBJ2-7; v_gene: TRBV5-1; abundance: .; CDR3nt: TGCGCCAGCAGCCGCGGGGCTCCGTACGAGCAGTACTTC; CDR3aa: CASSRGAPYEQYF
len: 16; d_gene: TRBD1; j_gene: TRBJ2-7; v_gene: TRBV29-1; abundance: .; CDR3nt: TGCAGCGTTGAACGCATTACAGGGGGCAGGTCCTACGAGCAGTACTTC; CDR3aa: CSVERITGGRSYEQYF
len: 15; d_gene: .; j_gene: TRBJ2-3; v_gene: TRBV5-1; abundance: .; CDR3nt: TGCGCCAGCAACCGGAACAGGAGGGCTTCAGATACGCAGTATTTT; CDR3aa: CASNRNRRASDTQYF
len: 17; d_gene: .; j_gene: TRBJ2-7; v_gene: TRBV5-1; abundance: .; CDR3nt: TGCGCCAGCAGCTTGGACGAGGTACAGGGATCCTCCTACGAGCAGTACTTC; CDR3aa: CASSLDEVQGSSYEQYF
len: 14; d_gene: .; j_gene: TRBJ2-7; v_gene: TRBV6-1; abundance: .; CDR3nt: TGTGCCAGCAGTTTCCGGGACTGGGGGAACGAGCAGTACTTC; CDR3aa: CASSFRDWGNEQYF
len: 15; d_gene: TRBD2; j_gene: TRBJ2-3; v_gene: TRBV7-9; abundance: .; CDR3nt: TGTGCCAGCAGCTTCGGACTAGTAGGAACAGATACGCAGTATTTT; CDR3aa: CASSFGLVGTDTQYF
len: 14; d_gene: TRBD1; j_gene: TRBJ1-2; v_gene: TRBV11-1; abundance: .; CDR3nt: TGTGCCAGCAGCGGCTACACAGGGGGCTATGGCTACACCTTC; CDR3aa: CASSGYTGGYGYTF
len: 15; d_gene: .; j_gene: TRBJ1-2; v_gene: TRBV29-1; abundance: .; CDR3nt: TGCAGCGTTCGGGAAAAAGCCCTCTCCATCTATGGCTACACCTTC; CDR3aa: CSVREKALSIYGYTF
len: 16; d_gene: TRBD2; j_gene: TRBJ2-1; v_gene: TRBV30; abundance: .; CDR3nt: TGTGCCTGGAGTTTTCCTACTAGCGGGAGGGTCAATGAGCAGTTCTTC; CDR3aa: CAWSFPTSGRVNEQFF
len: 13; d_gene: TRBD2; j_gene: TRBJ2-5; v_gene: TRBV29-1; abundance: few; CDR3nt: TGCAGCGTTGAATATACGGGAGGAGAGACCCAGTACTTC; CDR3aa: CSVEYTGGETQYF
len: 14; d_gene: TRBD2; j_gene: TRBJ2-1; v_gene: TRBV10-3; abundance: .; CDR3nt: TGTGCCTCCCTTCCGGGAGCGGGAAACAATGAGCAGTTCTTC; CDR3aa: CASLPGAGNNEQFF
len: 13; d_gene: .; j_gene: TRBJ2-7; v_gene: TRBV30; abundance: .; CDR3nt: TGTGCCTGGAGTGGGTGGGACAACTACGAGCAGTACTTC; CDR3aa: CAWSGWDNYEQYF
len: 15; d_gene: TRBD2; j_gene: TRBJ2-2; v_gene: TRBV7-9; abundance: .; CDR3nt: TGTGCCAGCAGCGTCGGGACTAGCGGGCTCGGGGAGCTGTTTTTT; CDR3aa: CASSVGTSGLGELFF
len: 15; d_gene: TRBD1; j_gene: TRBJ2-3; v_gene: TRBV5-1; abundance: .; CDR3nt: TGCGCCAGCAGCTTAACAGGGGGCCGGGGAGATACGCAGTATTTT; CDR3aa: CASSLTGGRGDTQYF
len: 17; d_gene: TRBD2; j_gene: TRBJ2-7; v_gene: TRBV7-2; abundance: .; CDR3nt: TGTGCCAGCAGCTTAGAGGTCGGGCGGGAGGGGGGGCAGGAGCAGTACTTC; CDR3aa: CASSLEVGREGGQEQYF
len: 16; d_gene: TRBD1; j_gene: TRBJ1-5; v_gene: TRBV28; abundance: .; CDR3nt: TGTGCCAGCAGTTTACTTCCGGGACAGGTGAATCAGCCCCAGCATTTT; CDR3aa: CASSLLPGQVNQPQHF
len: 14; d_gene: TRBD2; j_gene: TRBJ2-1; v_gene: TRBV4-1; abundance: few; CDR3nt: TGCGCCAGCAGCCGAGCGGGAGGTCCCAATGAGCAGTTCTTC; CDR3aa: CASSRAGGPNEQFF
len: 16; d_gene: .; j_gene: TRBJ2-3; v_gene: TRBV2; abundance: .; CDR3nt: TGTGCCAGCAGTGAAGGAGGGCGGGGAACCACAGATACGCAGTATTTT; CDR3aa: CASSEGGRGTTDTQYF
len: 16; d_gene: .; j_gene: TRBJ1-2; v_gene: TRBV7-9; abundance: once; CDR3nt: TGTTCCAGCAGCCCCGCCGCCGAAGGCCGGGGGTATGGCTACACCTTC; CDR3aa: CSSSPAAEGRGYGYTF
len: 21; d_gene: .; j_gene: TRBJ2-2; v_gene: TRBV4-3; abundance: .; CDR3nt: TGCGCCAGCAGCCAAGATGCCCCTTTCTCGGGGTCACACTCGAACACCGGGGAGCTGTTTTTT; CDR3aa: CASSQDAPFSGSHSNTGELFF
len: 16; d_gene: .; j_gene: TRBJ2-4; v_gene: TRBV5-4; abundance: .; CDR3nt: TGTGCCAGCAGCTTGGATCTGGAGGGAAGTGGTAGCATTCAGTACTTC; CDR3aa: CASSLDLEGSGSIQYF
len: 16; d_gene: .; j_gene: TRBJ2-7; v_gene: TRBV9; abundance: .; CDR3nt: TGTGCCAGCAGCGTAAGTTTGGGGGGATCGGCGGGTGAGCAGTACTTC; CDR3aa: CASSVSLGGSAGEQYF
len: 12; d_gene: .; j_gene: TRBJ1-1; v_gene: TRBV7-9; abundance: .; CDR3nt: TGTGCCAGCAGCCTGGACAGAAATGAAGCTTTCTTT; CDR3aa: CASSLDRNEAFF
len: 14; d_gene: .; j_gene: TRBJ1-1; v_gene: TRBV25-1; abundance: .; CDR3nt: TGTGCCAGCAGTGAGGGGGGACCGAACACTGAAGCTTTCTTT; CDR3aa: CASSEGGPNTEAFF
len: 19; d_gene: TRBD2; j_gene: TRBJ2-7; v_gene: TRBV7-2; abundance: .; CDR3nt: TGTGCCAGCAGCTTAGGAACGGGACTAGCGGGTGCCAGCTCCTACGAGCAGTACTTC; CDR3aa: CASSLGTGLAGASSYEQYF
len: 13; d_gene: TRBD2; j_gene: TRBJ2-1; v_gene: TRBV19; abundance: .; CDR3nt: TGTGCCACCTATAGCGGGTTCTACAATGAGCAGTTCTTC; CDR3aa: CATYSGFYNEQFF
len: 14; d_gene: .; j_gene: TRBJ2-2; v_gene: TRBV7-3; abundance: .; CDR3nt: TGTGCCAGCAGCTTTCGTTACGGGTCCGGGGAGCTGTTTTTT; CDR3aa: CASSFRYGSGELFF
len: 15; d_gene: TRBD2; j_gene: TRBJ2-5; v_gene: TRBV7-2; abundance: .; CDR3nt: TGTGCCAGCAGCCCCCCGGGACTAGGGGCGGAGACCCAGTACTTC; CDR3aa: CASSPPGLGAETQYF
len: 14; d_gene: TRBD1; j_gene: TRBJ2-7; v_gene: TRBV2; abundance: .; CDR3nt: TGTGCCAGCAGTGAAGGTGACAGGGCCAACGAGCAGTACTTC; CDR3aa: CASSEGDRANEQYF
len: 13; d_gene: .; j_gene: TRBJ1-2; v_gene: TRBV6-5; abundance: .; CDR3nt: TGTGCCAGCAGTCCCGGGACAACTGGGGGCTACACCTTC; CDR3aa: CASSPGTTGGYTF
len: 15; d_gene: .; j_gene: TRBJ1-2; v_gene: TRBV6-1; abundance: .; CDR3nt: TGTGCCAGCAGTGAATCGGGGGGGGGTCTCTATGGCTACACCTTC; CDR3aa: CASSESGGGLYGYTF
len: 13; d_gene: .; j_gene: TRBJ2-7; v_gene: TRBV27; abundance: few; CDR3nt: TGTGCCTCCCCGGCGGGACTCCCCTACGAGCAGTACTTC; CDR3aa: CASPAGLPYEQYF
len: 15; d_gene: TRBD1; j_gene: TRBJ2-1; v_gene: TRBV19; abundance: .; CDR3nt: TGTGCCAGTAGTATGTGGGGACAGGGTTACAATGAGCAGTTCTTC; CDR3aa: CASSMWGQGYNEQFF
len: 15; d_gene: .; j_gene: TRBJ1-5; v_gene: TRBV4-2; abundance: .; CDR3nt: TGTGCCAGCAGCCAAGATCTAAGACAGAATCAGCCCCAGCATTTT; CDR3aa: CASSQDLRQNQPQHF
len: 15; d_gene: TRBD1; j_gene: TRBJ2-1; v_gene: TRBV28; abundance: .; CDR3nt: TGTGCCAGCAGTTTTTACAGGGGGCCGAGCGTTGAGCAGTTCTTC; CDR3aa: CASSFYRGPSVEQFF
len: 13; d_gene: .; j_gene: TRBJ1-1; v_gene: TRBV11-3; abundance: .; CDR3nt: TGTGCCAGCAGCTTTAGCGGGTGGGCTGAAGCTTTCTTT; CDR3aa: CASSFSGWAEAFF
len: 12; d_gene: TRBD2; j_gene: TRBJ2-7; v_gene: TRBV29-1; abundance: .; CDR3nt: TGCAGCGGTATAGCGGGAGTAAACGAGCAGTACTTC; CDR3aa: CSGIAGVNEQYF